This T cell receptor (beta chain) is drawn from a study of CD8 T cells in ankylosing spondylitis. In regard to this clonotype: Antigen: not known.

Germline V gives CDR1 SGHVS, CDR2 FQNEAQ. V was pared by 5 bases and J by 4 bases, with 14 bases between. The CDR3 is made up of 15 amino acids. TCRdb re-called the 5' RACE reads through MiXCR, storing one row per CDR3 protein. The data hold 200,000 to 250,000 distinct CDR3 sequences, with around 25% observed a single time. Study findings and constraints: For ankylosing spondylitis blood, a TCR beta motif of seven to nine highly homologous variants appeared characteristic.

The chain combines TRBV7-8 with TRBJ2-2; D ambiguous. Sequenced sample: blood, either unsorted or a sorted T cell fraction (not recorded which). This sequence was found in a male donor with ankylosing spondylitis or in good health (not recorded which). CDR3 residues: CASSRKMGITGELFF. DNA of the CDR3: TGTGCCAGCAGCCGGAAGATGGGCATCACCGGGGAGCTGTTTTTT.